One T cell receptor (beta chain) is described in this entry. Building of the TCR beta libraries involved iRepertoire HTBI primers and Arm-PCR of CDR3 regions. TCRdb reprocessed the multiplex PCR reads with MiXCR, giving one entry per CDR3 protein. The table lists approximately 360,000 distinct CDR3 sequences, 10% to 15% of them singletons, with under 20% in the top ten. CDR1 MDHEN and CDR2 SYDVKM come from the germline V gene. With 5 bases clipped from V and 7 bases from J, the junction kept 8 bases outside the gene matches. CDR3 length equals 16 residues. This specimen comes from a study of regulatory T cells in long-lasting Graves disease. Time point: newly diagnosed GD, antithyroid drugs for less than 3 months. Making the TCR library involved RNA that had been extracted from PBMCs. This same sample was also part of a study on T cells in Graves' hyperthyroidism and ophthalmopathy.

This chain joins TRBV28 and TRBJ2-2, with 12 bases that match TRBD2. The sequence came from a woman younger than 35 with Graves disease. The specimen was peripheral blood mononuclear cells (PBMCs), collected at new diagnosis, from a patient treated with antithyroid drugs. CDR3 amino acids: CASSLLAGGFIGELFF. The CDR3 DNA reads as TGTGCCAGCAGTCTACTAGCGGGAGGTTTTATCGGGGAGCTGTTTTTT.